The next 5 T cell receptor beta chains were all read from a single sample in a study of tumor-infiltrating lymphocytes in glioblastoma multiforme. Three nested ARM-PCR rounds with V-beta and C-beta primers built TCRB libraries. MiXCR, run by TCRdb on the multiplex PCR reads, gives a single entry per CDR3 protein. The sample holds 9,000 to 10,000 distinct CDR3 sequences, less than 80% seen once. Material for sequencing was brain tumor tissue. The origin of the receptors is a male donor with glioblastoma.

Notes on this clonotype: A read error is likely, as this CDR3 ends without the conserved phenylalanine or tryptophan. No DNA is shown, since the ends of the CDR3 on it are uncertain; the CDR3 is the one TCRdb lists. The chain employs TRBV4-1 and TRBJ2-1; TRBD2 is the table's D call, not checked against the DNA. The CDR3 has 15 residues if both end residues are counted. Per the germline V gene, CDR1 is MGHRA and CDR2 is YSYEKL. The CDR3 loop reads CASSQEEKPFNERFS.

With respect to this clonotype: The germline gene is not matched at one end of the junction; a read error may be the cause. The chain couples TRBV11-2 to TRBJ2-2; 7 bases fit TRBD2. In germline, CDR1 is SGHAT, CDR2 FQNNGV. The CDR3 sequence is 20 residues long. CDR3 in amino acids: CASTPLFGQGLAVNTGEPFF. The CDR3 bases are TGTGCCAGCACCCCCTTATTCGGCCAAGGGCTAGCGGTAAACACGGGGGAGCCGTTTTTT.

This clonotype is a singleton in its sample. The junction does not match germline at one end; this may be a read error. The CDR3 region is CASCYSKGQTLSTEAFF. DNA of the CDR3: TGTGCCAGCTGTTACTCGAAGGGCCAGACACTGAGCACTGAAGCTTTCTTT. This chain links TRBV6-5 with TRBJ1-1, with D uncertain. CDR1 MNHEY and CDR2 SVGAGI come from the germline V gene. The CDR3 consists of 17 residues.

The chain recombines TRBV4-2 with TRBJ1-6, with unresolved D. Germline V gives CDR1 LGHNA, CDR2 YNFKEQ. The CDR3 spans 16 residues. V gave up 8 bases and J gave up 10 bases, with 24 bases separating them. The CDR3 loop reads CASQDRRSSLGSPLHF. The DNA of the CDR3 is TGTGCCAGCCAAGATCGGAGGTCTTCTCTGGGATCACCCCTCCACTTT.

The chain joins TRBV29-1 to TRBJ1-1; 7 bases agree with TRBD1. There are 13 residues in the CDR3. V shed 3 bases, J shed 6 bases, and the junction held 7 bases outside the gene matches. Germline assignment: CDR1 SQVTM and CDR2 ANQGSEA. Here the CDR3 reads CSVDAPGGPEAFF. Here the CDR3 DNA reads TGCAGCGTTGATGCCCCAGGGGGGCCTGAAGCTTTCTTT.